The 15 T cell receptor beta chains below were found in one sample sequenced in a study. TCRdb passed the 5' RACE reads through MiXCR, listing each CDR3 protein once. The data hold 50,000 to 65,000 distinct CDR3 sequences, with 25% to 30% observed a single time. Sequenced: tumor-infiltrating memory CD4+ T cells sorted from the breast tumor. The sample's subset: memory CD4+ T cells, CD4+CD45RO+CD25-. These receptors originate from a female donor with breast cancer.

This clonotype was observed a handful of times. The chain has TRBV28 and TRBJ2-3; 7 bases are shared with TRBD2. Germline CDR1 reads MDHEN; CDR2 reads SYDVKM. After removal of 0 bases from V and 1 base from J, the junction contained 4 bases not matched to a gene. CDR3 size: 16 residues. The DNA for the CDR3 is TGTGCCAGCAGTTTATGGGCTAGCGGAGGCACAGATACGCAGTATTTT. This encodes CASSLWASGGTDTQYF.

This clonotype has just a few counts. This CDR3 reads CASRRSDSSTDTQYF. Here the CDR3 DNA reads TGTGCCAGCAGGCGTAGCGATTCTAGCACAGATACGCAGTATTTT. This sequence joins TRBV6-5 and TRBJ2-3; perhaps TRBD2 as D (5 bases). Between the trimmed V and J ends, which lost 6 bases and 0 bases, there was a span of 13 bases. The CDR3 totals 15 residues. In germline, CDR1 is MNHEY, CDR2 SVGAGI.

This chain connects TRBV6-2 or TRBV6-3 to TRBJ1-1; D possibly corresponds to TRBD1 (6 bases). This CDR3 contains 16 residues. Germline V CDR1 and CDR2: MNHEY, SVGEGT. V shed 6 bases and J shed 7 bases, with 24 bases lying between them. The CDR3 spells CASRPTTGHMANEAFF. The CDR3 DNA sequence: TGTGCCAGCAGACCTACTACGGGACACATGGCGAATGAAGCTTTCTTT.

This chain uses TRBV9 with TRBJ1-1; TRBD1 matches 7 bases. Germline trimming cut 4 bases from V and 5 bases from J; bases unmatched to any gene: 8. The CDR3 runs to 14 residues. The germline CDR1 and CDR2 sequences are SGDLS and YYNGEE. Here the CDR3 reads CASSMTGSRTEAFF. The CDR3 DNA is TGTGCCAGCAGCATGACAGGGTCTAGAACTGAAGCTTTCTTT.

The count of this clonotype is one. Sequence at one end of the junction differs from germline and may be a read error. Here the CDR3 DNA reads TGCGCCGGCAGCTTCGGAGTAAGGGGGGGAGAGACCCAGTACTTC. Translation: CAGSFGVRGGETQYF. The gene calls are TRBV5-1 and TRBJ2-5, with D perhaps matching TRBD2 (7 bases). CDR1 SGHRS and CDR2 YFSETQ come from the germline V gene. CDR3 length equals 15 residues.

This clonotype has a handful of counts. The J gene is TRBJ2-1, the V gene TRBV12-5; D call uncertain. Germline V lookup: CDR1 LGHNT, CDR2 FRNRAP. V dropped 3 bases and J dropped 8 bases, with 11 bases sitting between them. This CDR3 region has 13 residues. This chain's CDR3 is CASGFLLGHEQFF. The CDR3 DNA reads TGTGCTAGTGGTTTCTTGCTAGGGCATGAGCAGTTCTTC.

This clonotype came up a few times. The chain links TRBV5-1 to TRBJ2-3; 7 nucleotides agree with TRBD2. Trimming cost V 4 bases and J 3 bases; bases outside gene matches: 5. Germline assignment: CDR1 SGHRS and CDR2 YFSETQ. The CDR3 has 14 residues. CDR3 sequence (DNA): TGCGCCAGCAGCGAAGGACTAGTAACAGATACGCAGTATTTT. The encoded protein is CASSEGLVTDTQYF.

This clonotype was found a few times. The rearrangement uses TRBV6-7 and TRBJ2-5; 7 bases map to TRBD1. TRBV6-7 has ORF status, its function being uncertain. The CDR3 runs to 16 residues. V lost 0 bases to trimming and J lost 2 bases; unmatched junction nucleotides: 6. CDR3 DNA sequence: TGTGCCAGCAGTTACTCCCGGGACAGTCTGCAAGAGACCCAGTACTTC. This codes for CASSYSRDSLQETQYF.

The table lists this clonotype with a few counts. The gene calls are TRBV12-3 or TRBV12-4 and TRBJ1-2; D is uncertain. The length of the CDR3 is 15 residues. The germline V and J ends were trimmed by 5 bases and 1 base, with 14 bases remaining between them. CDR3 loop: CASSTRKNHNYGYTF. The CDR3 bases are TGTGCCAGCAGTACACGGAAGAATCATAACTATGGCTACACCTTC.

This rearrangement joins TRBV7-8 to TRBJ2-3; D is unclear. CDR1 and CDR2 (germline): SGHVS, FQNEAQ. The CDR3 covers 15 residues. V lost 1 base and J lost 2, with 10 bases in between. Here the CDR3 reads CASSLVGQLTDTQYF. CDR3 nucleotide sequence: TGTGCCAGCAGCTTAGTAGGCCAGCTCACAGATACGCAGTATTTT. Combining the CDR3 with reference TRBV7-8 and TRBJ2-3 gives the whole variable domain GAGVSQSPRYKVAKRGQDVALRCDPISGHVSLFWYQQALGQGPEFLTYFQNEAQLDKSGLPSDRFFAERPEGSVSTLKIQRTQQEDSAVYLCASSLVGQLTDTQYFGPGTRLTVL.

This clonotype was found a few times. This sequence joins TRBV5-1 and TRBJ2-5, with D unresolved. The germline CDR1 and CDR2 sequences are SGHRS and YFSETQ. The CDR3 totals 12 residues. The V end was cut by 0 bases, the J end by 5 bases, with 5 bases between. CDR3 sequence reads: CASSLVGETQYF. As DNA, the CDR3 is TGCGCCAGCAGCTTGGTAGGGGAGACCCAGTACTTC.

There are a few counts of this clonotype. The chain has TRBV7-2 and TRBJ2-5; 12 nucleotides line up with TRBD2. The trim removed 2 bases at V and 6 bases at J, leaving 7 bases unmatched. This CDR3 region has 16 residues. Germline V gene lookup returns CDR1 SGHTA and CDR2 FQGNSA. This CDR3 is CASSLPTSGSGKTQYF. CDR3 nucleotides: TGTGCCAGCAGCTTACCGACTAGCGGGAGCGGGAAGACCCAGTACTTC.

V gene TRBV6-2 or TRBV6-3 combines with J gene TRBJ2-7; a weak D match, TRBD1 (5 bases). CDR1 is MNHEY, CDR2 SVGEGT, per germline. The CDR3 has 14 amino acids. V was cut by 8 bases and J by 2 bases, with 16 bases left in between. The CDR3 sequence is CASLDPGLPYEQYF. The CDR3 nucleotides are TGTGCCAGCCTGGATCCAGGGCTCCCCTACGAGCAGTACTTC.

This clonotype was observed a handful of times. CDR3 sequence: CASSVAAQGSSPLHF. CDR3 DNA: TGTGCCAGCAGCGTAGCTGCCCAGGGTTCTTCACCCCTCCACTTT. V is TRBV9 and J is TRBJ1-6; tentative D call: TRBD1 (5 bases). Trimming removed 0 bases at V and 9 bases at J, with 13 bases between. The CDR3 contains 15 residues. The V gene's germline CDR1 is SGDLS and CDR2 YYNGEE.

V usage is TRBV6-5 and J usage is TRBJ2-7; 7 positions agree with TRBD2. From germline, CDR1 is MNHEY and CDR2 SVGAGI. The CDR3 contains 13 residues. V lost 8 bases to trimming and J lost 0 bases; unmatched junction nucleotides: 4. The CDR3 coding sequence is TGTGCCAGCGGGGAGGGCCTCTCCTACGAGCAGTACTTC. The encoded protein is CASGEGLSYEQYF.